This paragraph reports one T cell receptor (beta chain). Its specificity is unknown. This sequence is one base from a far larger clone and is likely a read error. Arm-PCR of CDR3 regions with iRepertoire HTBI primers generated TCR beta libraries. In TCRdb, the multiplex PCR reads were re-called with MiXCR into one record per CDR3 protein. The sample records about 330,000 distinct CDR3 sequences, around 15% being singletons. This entry comes from a study of regulatory T cells in long-lasting Graves disease. Study results and limitations: Newly diagnosed patients had higher TCR diversity than persistent Graves' patients did. Newly diagnosed disease favored TRBV20-1 and TRBJ2-1 over persistent disease.

Germline V lookup: CDR1 SGHAT, CDR2 FQNNGV. This CDR3 is built from 14 residues. Time point meaning: newly diagnosed GD, antithyroid drugs for less than 3 months. There was RNA extracted from PBMCs, and the TCR library was made from it. The same data also went into a second study, on T cells in Graves' hyperthyroidism and ophthalmopathy. This second study notes: Uncontrolled infection, other autoimmune disease, pregnancy and lactation each barred patients from inclusion. First-round RT-PCR with HTBI primers amplified the TCR CDR3 region.

The material was peripheral blood mononuclear cells (PBMCs), obtained at new diagnosis, from a patient treated with antithyroid drugs. The TCR comes from a young woman with Graves disease. The V call is TRBV11-2, the J call TRBJ2-5; TRBD1 is a possible D gene (5 bases). The J call is uncertain, as TRBJ2-1 better fits the DNA end. The CDR3 nucleotides read TGTGCCAGCAGCCCCTCAGGGCCCAACAATGAGCAGTTCTTC. Translating gives CASSPSGPNNEQFF.